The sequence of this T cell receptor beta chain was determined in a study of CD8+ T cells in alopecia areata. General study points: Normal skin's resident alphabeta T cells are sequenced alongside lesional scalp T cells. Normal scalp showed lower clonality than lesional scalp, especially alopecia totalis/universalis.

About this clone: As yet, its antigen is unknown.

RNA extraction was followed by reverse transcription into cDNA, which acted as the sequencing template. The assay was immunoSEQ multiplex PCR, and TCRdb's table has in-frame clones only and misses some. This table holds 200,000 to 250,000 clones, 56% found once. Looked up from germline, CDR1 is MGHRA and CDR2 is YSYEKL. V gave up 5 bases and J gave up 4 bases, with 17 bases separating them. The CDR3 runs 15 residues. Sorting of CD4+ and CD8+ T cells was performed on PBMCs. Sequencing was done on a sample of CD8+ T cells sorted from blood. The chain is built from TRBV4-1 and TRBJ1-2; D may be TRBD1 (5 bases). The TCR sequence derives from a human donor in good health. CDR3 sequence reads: CASSLNQGGGYGYTF. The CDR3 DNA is TGCGCCAGCAGCTTAAACCAGGGCGGGGGCTATGGCTACACCTTC.